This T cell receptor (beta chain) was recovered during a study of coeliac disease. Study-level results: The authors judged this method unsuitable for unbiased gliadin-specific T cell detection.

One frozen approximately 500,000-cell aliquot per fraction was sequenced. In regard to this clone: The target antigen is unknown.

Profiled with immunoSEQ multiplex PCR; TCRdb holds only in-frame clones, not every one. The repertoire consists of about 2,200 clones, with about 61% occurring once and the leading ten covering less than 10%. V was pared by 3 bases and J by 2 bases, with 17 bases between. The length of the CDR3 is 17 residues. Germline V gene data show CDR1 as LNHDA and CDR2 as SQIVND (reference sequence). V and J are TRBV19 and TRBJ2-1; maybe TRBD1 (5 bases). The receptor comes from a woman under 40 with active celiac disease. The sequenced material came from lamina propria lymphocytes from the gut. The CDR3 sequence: CASSILSGQITYNEQFF. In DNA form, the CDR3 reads TGTGCCAGTAGTATTTTGTCAGGGCAGATTACCTACAATGAGCAGTTCTTC.